This TCR beta chain was recorded in a study of cytomegalovirus exposure and HLA in healthy donors. The PCR employed 60 Vbeta primers together with 13 Jbeta primers. Produced via immunoSEQ multiplex PCR; TCRdb's table is partial and in-frame only. The sample lists around 100,000 clones, around 80% occurring once. Germline lookup yields CDR1 SGHDT and CDR2 YYEEEE. Trimming pared 2 bases from V and 1 base from J, leaving 6 bases between. The CDR3 is made up of 13 amino acids. The receptor's source is a young man in good health and CMV-seronegative. The chain links TRBV5-6 to TRBJ1-1, with D unclear. What was sequenced was PBMCs. CDR3 coding DNA: TGTGCCAGCAGCTTTTTCCAGAACACTGAAGCTTTCTTT. Residues: CASSFFQNTEAFF.